Listed here are 21 T cell receptor beta chains from one sample, sequenced in a study of control samples from healthy donors and cancer patients. This table comes from immunoSEQ multiplex PCR, and its TCRdb copy is limited to in-frame clones, with some not included. The table lists approximately 100,000 clones, roughly 92% of them singletons, with approximately 3% in the top ten. Source material: blood. Every receptor here comes from a human donor in good health. The donor label of this sample is uncertain.

The genes are TRBV21-1 and TRBJ2-1; the table calls TRBD2, which could not be checked here. TRBV21-1 is labeled a pseudogene. The CDR3 is 21 residues long. CDR3 DNA sequence: TGTGCCAGCAGCAAAGTCTTTGTTTCGGGCGGGGGGGCCTTGACCTACAATGAGCAGTTCTTC. Translating it yields CASSKVFVSGGGALTYNEQFF.

This chain links TRBV5-5 with TRBJ1-6, with D unclear. The germline CDR1 and CDR2 sequences are SGHKS and YYEKEE (reference sequence). The length of the CDR3 is 15 residues. With 2 bases removed from V and 1 base from J, the gap between germline ends came to 7 bases. Written as DNA, the CDR3 is TGTGCCAGCAGCTTTACGGGGTCCTATAATTCACCCCTCCACTTT. Its translation is CASSFTGSYNSPLHF.

V gene TRBV7-2 combines with J gene TRBJ1-5, with TRBD1 matching 7 bases. This CDR3 contains 18 residues. J was trimmed by 3 bases and V by 4 bases; bases with no gene match: 15. Germline loops: CDR1 SGHTA, CDR2 FQGNSA. CDR3: CASSSGDRPDPANQPQHF. DNA of the CDR3: TGTGCCAGCAGCTCTGGGGACAGACCAGACCCTGCCAATCAGCCCCAGCATTTT. Complete variable domain (other parts from reference TRBV7-2 and TRBJ1-5): GAGVSQSPSNKVTEKGKDVELRCDPISGHTALYWYRQSLGQGLEFLIYFQGNSAPDKSGLPSDRFSAERTGGSVSTLTIQRTQQEDSAVYLCASSSGDRPDPANQPQHFGDGTRLSIL.

This chain joins TRBV11-3 and TRBJ2-1, with D perhaps matching TRBD1 (5 bases). The CDR3 sequence is 14 residues long. V was trimmed by 2 bases and J by 8 bases, leaving 13 bases between them. From germline, CDR1 is SGHNT and CDR2 YENEEA. In DNA, the CDR3 is TGTGCCAGCAGCTTACTGGGGCCCTCGGATGAGCAGTTCTTC. Its translation is CASSLLGPSDEQFF.

The chain uses TRBV10-2 and TRBJ1-1, with D hard to call. The length of the CDR3 is 13 residues. Germline V CDR1 and CDR2: WSHSY, SAAADI. V gave up 3 bases and J gave up 4 bases, with 9 bases separating them. CDR3 amino acids: CASSESISTEAFF. CDR3 sequence (DNA): TGCGCCAGCAGTGAAAGTATAAGCACTGAAGCTTTCTTT.

The gene calls are TRBV12-3 or TRBV12-4 and TRBJ1-1, with TRBD1 as a possible D gene (5 bases). The length of the CDR3 is 13 residues. V was cut by 3 bases and J by 6 bases, with 11 bases left in between. This CDR3 is CASSLGLGAEAFF. CDR3 coding DNA: TGTGCCAGCAGTTTGGGGTTGGGGGCTGAAGCTTTCTTT.

The chain has TRBV7-8 and TRBJ1-6; D perhaps matches TRBD1 (5 bases). Germline V gene lookup returns CDR1 SGHVS and CDR2 FQNEAQ. Between the trimmed V and J ends, which lost 1 base and 6 bases, there was a span of 13 bases. This CDR3 is built from 16 residues. CDR3 sequence: CASSLEGRGTNSPLHF. The DNA for the CDR3 is TGTGCCAGCAGCTTAGAGGGACGCGGTACTAATTCACCCCTCCACTTT.

The rearrangement joins TRBV6-1 to TRBJ1-5, with D unclear. The CDR3 is 16 amino acids. Germline CDR1 MNHNS, CDR2 SASEGT. Deletions cut 2 bases from V and 6 bases from J, with 17 bases between. The CDR3 region has the DNA TGTGCCAGCAGTGAATGGGTCTCTTCGGCGTTTCAGCCCCAGCATTTT. This translates into CASSEWVSSAFQPQHF.

The chain has TRBV29-1 and TRBJ2-5; D possibly corresponds to TRBD1 (5 bases). CDR3 length: 13 residues. Germline V gene sequence: CDR1 SQVTM, CDR2 ANQGSEA. V was shortened by 6 bases and J by 1 base, with 12 bases between the two germline ends. This chain's CDR3 is CSVLGRAQETQYF. For the CDR3, the DNA is TGCAGCGTGTTGGGCAGGGCCCAAGAGACCCAGTACTTC.

This clone was seen once. This CDR3 is CASSVVGYGYTF. Here the CDR3 DNA reads TGTGCCAGCAGTGTTGTGGGCTATGGCTACACCTTC. This sequence joins TRBV6-2 or TRBV6-3 and TRBJ1-2; D not certain. This CDR3 spans 12 amino acids. Germline CDR1 MNHEY, CDR2 SVGEGT. The ends were cut back, 5 bases at V and 4 bases at J, with 8 bases in the middle.

The rearrangement uses TRBV12-3 or TRBV12-4 and TRBJ2-5; D is possibly TRBD1 (6 bases). The CDR3 runs 13 residues. V lost 5 bases and J lost 4, with 11 bases in between. The chain's CDR3 is CASSTTGLETQYF. CDR3 bases: TGTGCCAGCAGTACTACAGGGTTAGAGACCCAGTACTTC.

The chain has TRBV3-1 (or the pseudogene TRBV3-2) and TRBJ1-3; 9 nucleotides agree with TRBD1. CDR3 length: 14 residues. The trim removed 3 bases at V and 6 bases at J, leaving 3 bases unmatched. From germline, CDR1 is LGHDT and CDR2 YNNKEL (reference sequence). Written as DNA, the CDR3 is TGTGCCAGCAGCCAGGGGACAGGGTTAAACACCATATATTTT. Translated: CASSQGTGLNTIYF.

The CDR3 coding sequence is TGTGCCAGCAGCTTAGATAAAAGGCAGCCCCAGCATTTT. Amino acids: CASSLDKRQPQHF. This rearrangement joins TRBV7-8 to TRBJ1-5; D not resolved. V gave up 1 base and J gave up 7 bases, with 8 bases separating them. The CDR3 contains 13 residues. CDR1 is SGHVS, CDR2 FQNEAQ, per germline.

This clone has just a few counts. CDR3 sequence reads: CASSLKTQGTNYGYTF. The CDR3 DNA reads TGTGCCAGTAGTTTAAAGACTCAGGGAACTAACTATGGCTACACCTTC. This chain uses TRBV19 with TRBJ1-2; maybe TRBD1 (5 bases). CDR1 LNHDA and CDR2 SQIVND come from the germline V gene (reference sequence). Trimming took off 5 bases at V and 0 bases at J, with 16 bases between the two ends. CDR3 length: 16 residues.

The chain uses TRBV29-1 and TRBJ1-4; no firm D call. CDR1 and CDR2 from the germline V gene are SQVTM and ANQGSEA. This CDR3 contains 13 residues. V was shortened by 5 bases and J by 0 bases, with 7 bases between the two germline ends. This CDR3 reads CSVLGPTNEKLFF. The CDR3 DNA is TGCAGCGTTCTCGGTCCAACTAATGAAAAACTGTTTTTT. Full variable domain (rest looked up from reference TRBV29-1 and TRBJ1-4): SAVISQKPSRDICQRGTSLTIQCQVDSQVTMMFWYRQQPGQSLTLIATANQGSEATYESGFVIDKFPISRPNLTFSTLTVSNMSPEDSSIYLCSVLGPTNEKLFFGSGTQLSVL.

The gene calls are TRBV19 and TRBJ1-4, with D perhaps TRBD1 (6 bases). This CDR3 is 14 amino acids long. CDR1 is LNHDA, CDR2 SQIVND, per germline (reference sequence). The V gene lost 4 bases and the J gene lost 5 bases, with 11 bases spanning the gap. In DNA form, the CDR3 reads TGTGCCAGTAGTACGGACAGTGGGAATGAAAAACTGTTTTTT. This sequence encodes CASSTDSGNEKLFF.

This chain connects TRBV4-3 to TRBJ2-2, with D perhaps being TRBD1 or TRBD2 (5 bases each). CDR1 and CDR2 (germline): LGHNA, YSLEER. This CDR3 has 16 amino acids. V shed 1 base and J shed 4 bases, with 13 bases lying between them. As DNA, the CDR3 is TGCGCCAGCAGCCAAGGGCCCGCAGGGACCACCGGGGAGCTGTTTTTT. It yields the protein CASSQGPAGTTGELFF.

The J gene is TRBJ1-5, the V gene TRBV7-2; D ambiguous. Trimming removed 0 bases at V and 5 bases at J, with 14 bases between. CDR3 length: 16 amino acids. Germline CDR1 and CDR2: SGHTA and FQGNSA. CDR3 protein: CASSLAQARFDQPQHF. For the CDR3, the DNA is TGTGCCAGCAGCTTAGCCCAGGCCAGATTCGATCAGCCCCAGCATTTT.

The table lists this clone with a few counts. J is TRBJ1-5 and V is TRBV2, with unresolved D. Germline loops: CDR1 SNHLY, CDR2 FYNNEI. The ends were cut back, 3 bases at V and 2 bases at J, with 8 bases in the middle. This CDR3 comprises 14 residues. The CDR3 region is CASSDSGGNQPQHF. The CDR3 DNA reads as TGTGCCAGCAGTGACAGCGGTGGCAATCAGCCCCAGCATTTT.

Only one count was recorded for this clone. The V and J genes are TRBV5-4 and TRBJ1-4; TRBD1 matches at 12 bases. The CDR3 loop spans 17 amino acids. Germline values: CDR1 SGHNT, CDR2 YYREEE (reference sequence). V shed 3 bases and J 3 bases; nucleotides not matched to a gene: 6. In DNA form, the CDR3 reads TGTGCCAGCAGCTCCACGGGACAGGGGGCGGCTAATGAAAAACTGTTTTTT. It encodes CASSSTGQGAANEKLFF. The full variable domain, with the rest looked up from reference TRBV5-4 and TRBJ1-4, is ETGVTQSPTHLIKTRGQQVTLRCSSQSGHNTVSWYQQALGQGPQFIFQYYREEENGRGNFPPRFSGLQFPNYSSELNVNALELDDSALYLCASSSTGQGAANEKLFFGSGTQLSVL.

The V and J genes are TRBV7-9 and TRBJ1-2, with 9 bases that match TRBD1. The CDR3 is 15 amino acids. Trimming at V came to 6 bases and at J to 0 bases, leaving 5 bases not matched to a gene. CDR1 is SEHNR, CDR2 FQNEAQ, per germline (reference sequence). The CDR3 DNA is TGTGCCAGCAGGGGACAGGGCCCCTCTAACTATGGCTACACCTTC. Translated, it gives CASRGQGPSNYGYTF.